This T cell receptor beta chain was profiled in a study of blood T cell repertoires in COVID-19. Germline CDR1 reads KGHDR; CDR2 reads SFDVKD. The CDR3 loop spans 17 amino acids. J gave up 3 bases and V 3 bases, and 6 bases lay outside the gene matches. The method was immunoSEQ multiplex PCR; TCRdb's version includes in-frame clones alone and lacks a portion of them. The sample yields more than 200,000 clones, 80% to 90% seen once. Sequences were obtained from peripheral blood. The clonotype was recovered from a woman aged 35 to 49 with active or convalescent COVID-19. The chain carries TRBV24-1 and TRBJ2-3; the match to TRBD1 covers 12 bases. The CDR3 spells CATSDDGTGGGTDTQYF. The CDR3 DNA follows: TGTGCCACCAGTGATGACGGGACAGGGGGCGGGACAGATACGCAGTATTTT.